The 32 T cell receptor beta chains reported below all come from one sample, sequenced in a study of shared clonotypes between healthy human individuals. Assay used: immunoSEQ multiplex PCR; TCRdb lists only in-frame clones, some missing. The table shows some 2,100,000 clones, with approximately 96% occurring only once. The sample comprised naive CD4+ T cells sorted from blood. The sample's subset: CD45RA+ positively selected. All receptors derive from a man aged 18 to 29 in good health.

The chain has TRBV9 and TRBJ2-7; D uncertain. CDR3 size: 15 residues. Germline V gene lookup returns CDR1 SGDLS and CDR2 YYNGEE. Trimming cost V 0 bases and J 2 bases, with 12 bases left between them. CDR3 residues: CASSVAVGFPYEQYF. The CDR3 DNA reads TGTGCCAGCAGCGTAGCGGTAGGATTCCCCTACGAGCAGTACTTC.

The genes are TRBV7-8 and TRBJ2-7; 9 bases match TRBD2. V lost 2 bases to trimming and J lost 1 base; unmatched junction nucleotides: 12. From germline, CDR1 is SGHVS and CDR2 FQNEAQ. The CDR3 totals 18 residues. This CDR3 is CASSLKASGGSYSYEQYF. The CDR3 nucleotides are TGTGCCAGCAGCTTAAAGGCCAGCGGGGGGTCGTATTCCTACGAGCAGTACTTC.

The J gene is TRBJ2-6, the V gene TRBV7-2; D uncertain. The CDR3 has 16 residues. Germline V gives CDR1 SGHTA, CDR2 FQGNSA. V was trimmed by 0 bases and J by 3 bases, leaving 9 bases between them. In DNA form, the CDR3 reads TGTGCCAGCAGCTTAGCATCCGGGTTTGGGGCCAACGTCCTGACTTTC. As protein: CASSLASGFGANVLTF.

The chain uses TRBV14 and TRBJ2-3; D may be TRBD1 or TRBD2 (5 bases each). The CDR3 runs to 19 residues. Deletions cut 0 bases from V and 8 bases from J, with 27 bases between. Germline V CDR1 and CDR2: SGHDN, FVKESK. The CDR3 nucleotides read TGTGCCAGCAGCCAAGATCTGGGGTGGGGACGGTCTACCGCGACTACGCAGTATTTT. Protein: CASSQDLGWGRSTATTQYF.

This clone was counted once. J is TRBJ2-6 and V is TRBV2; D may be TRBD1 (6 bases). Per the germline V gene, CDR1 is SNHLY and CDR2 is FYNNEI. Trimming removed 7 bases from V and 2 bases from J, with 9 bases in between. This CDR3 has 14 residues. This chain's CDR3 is CASTPGAGANVLTF. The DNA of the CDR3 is TGTGCCAGCACTCCAGGGGCTGGGGCCAACGTCCTGACTTTC.

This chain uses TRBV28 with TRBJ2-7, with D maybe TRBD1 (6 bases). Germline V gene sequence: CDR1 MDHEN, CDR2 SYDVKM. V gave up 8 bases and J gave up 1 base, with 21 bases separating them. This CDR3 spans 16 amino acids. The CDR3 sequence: CASSTLQGRGSYEQYF. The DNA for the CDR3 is TGTGCCAGCTCGACACTACAGGGTAGGGGATCCTACGAGCAGTACTTC.

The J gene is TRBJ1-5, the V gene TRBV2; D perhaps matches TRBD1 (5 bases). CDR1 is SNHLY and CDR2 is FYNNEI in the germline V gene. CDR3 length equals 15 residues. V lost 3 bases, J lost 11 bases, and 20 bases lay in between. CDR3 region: CASSDSRQGPTSQHF. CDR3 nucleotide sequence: TGTGCCAGCAGTGATTCCCGGCAGGGCCCCACGTCCCAGCATTTT.

CDR3 protein: CASSQDNARSIGEQYF. The CDR3 DNA reads as TGTGCCAGCAGCCAAGATAACGCGCGTTCCATAGGGGAGCAGTACTTC. The chain combines TRBV4-2 with TRBJ2-7, with no clear D. The germline V gene has CDR1 LGHNA and CDR2 YNFKEQ. The CDR3 has 16 amino acids. The germline V and J ends were trimmed by 0 bases and 7 bases, with 19 bases remaining between them.

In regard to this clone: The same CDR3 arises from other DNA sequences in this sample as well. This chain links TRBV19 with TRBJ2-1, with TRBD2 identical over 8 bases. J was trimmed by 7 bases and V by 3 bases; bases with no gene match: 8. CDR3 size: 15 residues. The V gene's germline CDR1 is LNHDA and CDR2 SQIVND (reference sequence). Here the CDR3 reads CASSISSGSRNEQFF. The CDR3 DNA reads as TGTGCCAGTAGTATTTCCAGCGGGAGTAGGAATGAGCAGTTCTTC.

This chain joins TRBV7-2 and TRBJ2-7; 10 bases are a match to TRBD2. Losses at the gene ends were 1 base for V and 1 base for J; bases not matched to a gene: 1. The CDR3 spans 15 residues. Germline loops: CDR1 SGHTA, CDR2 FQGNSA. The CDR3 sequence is CASSLEGLASYEQYF. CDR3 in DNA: TGTGCCAGCAGCTTAGAGGGACTAGCGTCCTACGAGCAGTACTTC.

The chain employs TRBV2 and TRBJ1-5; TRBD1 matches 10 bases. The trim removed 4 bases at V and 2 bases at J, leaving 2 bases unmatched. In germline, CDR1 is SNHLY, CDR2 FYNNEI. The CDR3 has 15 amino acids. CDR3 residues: CASSGGQGGNQPQHF. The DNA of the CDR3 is TGTGCCAGCAGTGGCGGACAGGGGGGCAATCAGCCCCAGCATTTT.

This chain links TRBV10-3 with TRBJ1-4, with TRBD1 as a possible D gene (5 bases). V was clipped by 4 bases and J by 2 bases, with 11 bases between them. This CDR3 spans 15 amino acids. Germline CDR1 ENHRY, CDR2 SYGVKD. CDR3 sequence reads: CAISVGASTNEKLFF. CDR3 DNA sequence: TGTGCCATCAGTGTTGGGGCCAGCACTAATGAAAAACTGTTTTTT.

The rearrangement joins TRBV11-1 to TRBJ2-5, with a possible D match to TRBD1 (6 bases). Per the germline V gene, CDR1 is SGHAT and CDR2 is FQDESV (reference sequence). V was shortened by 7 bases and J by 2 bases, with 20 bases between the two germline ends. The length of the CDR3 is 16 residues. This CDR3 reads CASIRGGRTPQETQYF. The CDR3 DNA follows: TGTGCCAGCATTCGTGGGGGCCGCACCCCACAAGAGACCCAGTACTTC.

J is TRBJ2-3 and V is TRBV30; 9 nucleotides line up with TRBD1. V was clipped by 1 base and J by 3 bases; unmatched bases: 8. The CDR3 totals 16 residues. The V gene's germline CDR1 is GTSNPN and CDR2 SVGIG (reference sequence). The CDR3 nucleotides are TGTGCCTGGAGTGCCCCCGGGACAGGGAAGACAGATACGCAGTATTTT. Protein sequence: CAWSAPGTGKTDTQYF.

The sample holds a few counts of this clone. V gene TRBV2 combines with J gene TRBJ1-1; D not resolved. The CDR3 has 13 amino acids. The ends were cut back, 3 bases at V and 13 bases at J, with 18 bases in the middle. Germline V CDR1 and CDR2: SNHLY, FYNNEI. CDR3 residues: CASSDGGSREGFF. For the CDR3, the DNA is TGTGCCAGCAGTGACGGTGGGTCACGGGAGGGTTTCTTT.

CDR3 sequence (DNA): TGCGCCAGCAGCTTATCTAGCGGAACCTCCTCCTACGAGCAGTACTTC. Its protein product is CASSLSSGTSSYEQYF. This rearrangement joins TRBV5-1 to TRBJ2-7; 7 bases map to TRBD2. The CDR3 length is 16 residues. V shed 2 bases, J shed 0 bases, and the junction held 8 bases outside the gene matches. Germline CDR1 and CDR2: SGHRS and YFSETQ.

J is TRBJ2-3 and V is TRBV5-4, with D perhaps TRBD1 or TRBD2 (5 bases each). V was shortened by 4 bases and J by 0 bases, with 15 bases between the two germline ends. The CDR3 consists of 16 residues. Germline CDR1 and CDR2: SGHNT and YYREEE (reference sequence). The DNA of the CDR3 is TGTGCCAGCAGCCCAACCGGGACCCGGAGCACAGATACGCAGTATTTT. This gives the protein CASSPTGTRSTDTQYF. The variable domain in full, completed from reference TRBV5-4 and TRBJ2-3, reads ETGVTQSPTHLIKTRGQQVTLRCSSQSGHNTVSWYQQALGQGPQFIFQYYREEENGRGNFPPRFSGLQFPNYSSELNVNALELDDSALYLCASSPTGTRSTDTQYFGPGTRLTVL.

The CDR3 region is CASSYGRSESTYEQFF. Here the CDR3 DNA reads TGTGCCAGCAGTTACGGTAGGTCAGAGAGCACCTATGAGCAGTTCTTC. The chain has TRBV6-6 and TRBJ2-1, with D unresolved. The CDR3 consists of 16 residues. V was pared by 2 bases and J by 8 bases, with 19 bases between. CDR1 MNHNY and CDR2 SVGAGI come from the germline V gene (reference sequence).

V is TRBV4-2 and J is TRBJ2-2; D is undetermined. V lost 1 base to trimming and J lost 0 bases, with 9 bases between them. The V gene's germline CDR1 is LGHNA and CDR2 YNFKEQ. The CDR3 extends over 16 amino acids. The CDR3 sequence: CASSQVEIPNTGELFF. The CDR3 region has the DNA TGTGCCAGCAGCCAAGTTGAAATTCCGAACACCGGGGAGCTGTTTTTT.

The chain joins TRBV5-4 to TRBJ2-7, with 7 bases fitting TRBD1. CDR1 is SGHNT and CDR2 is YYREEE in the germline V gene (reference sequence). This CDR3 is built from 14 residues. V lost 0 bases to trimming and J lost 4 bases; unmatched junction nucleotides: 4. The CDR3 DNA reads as TGTGCCAGCAGCTTGGAACAGGGGAAGTACGAGCAGTACTTC. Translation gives CASSLEQGKYEQYF. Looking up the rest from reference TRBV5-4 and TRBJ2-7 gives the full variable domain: ETGVTQSPTHLIKTRGQQVTLRCSSQSGHNTVSWYQQALGQGPQFIFQYYREEENGRGNFPPRFSGLQFPNYSSELNVNALELDDSALYLCASSLEQGKYEQYFGPGTRLTVT.

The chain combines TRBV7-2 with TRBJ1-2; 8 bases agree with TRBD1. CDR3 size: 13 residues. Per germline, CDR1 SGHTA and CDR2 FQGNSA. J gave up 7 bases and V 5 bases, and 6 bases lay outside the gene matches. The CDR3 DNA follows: TGTGCCAGCAGCCAGACAGGGGTTGTTGGCTACACCTTC. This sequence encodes CASSQTGVVGYTF.

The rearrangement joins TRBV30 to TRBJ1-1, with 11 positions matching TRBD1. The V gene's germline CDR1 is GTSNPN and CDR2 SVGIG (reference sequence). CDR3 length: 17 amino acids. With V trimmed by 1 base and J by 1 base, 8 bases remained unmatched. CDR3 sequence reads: CAWSEWGQGVKNTEAFF. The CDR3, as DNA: TGTGCCTGGAGTGAATGGGGACAGGGGGTTAAGAACACTGAAGCTTTCTTT.

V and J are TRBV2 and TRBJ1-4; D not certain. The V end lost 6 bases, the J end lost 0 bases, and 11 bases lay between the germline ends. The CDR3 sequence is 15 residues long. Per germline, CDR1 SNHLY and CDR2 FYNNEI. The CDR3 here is CASRADGATNEKLFF. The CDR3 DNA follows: TGTGCCAGCAGAGCGGACGGTGCAACTAATGAAAAACTGTTTTTT.

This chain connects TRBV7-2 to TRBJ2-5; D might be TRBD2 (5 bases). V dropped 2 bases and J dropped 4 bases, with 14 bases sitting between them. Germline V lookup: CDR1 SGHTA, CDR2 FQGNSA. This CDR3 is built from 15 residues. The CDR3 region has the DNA TGTGCCAGCAGCTTAATCCCCCCCGAGGGAGAGACCCAGTACTTC. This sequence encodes CASSLIPPEGETQYF.

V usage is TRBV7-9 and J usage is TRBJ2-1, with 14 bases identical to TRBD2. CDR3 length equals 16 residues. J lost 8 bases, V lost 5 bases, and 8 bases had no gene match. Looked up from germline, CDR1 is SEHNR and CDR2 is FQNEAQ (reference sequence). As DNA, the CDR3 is TGTGCCAGCAGCCCGCGGGGACTAGCGGGGGTCTATGAGCAGTTCTTC. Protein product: CASSPRGLAGVYEQFF.

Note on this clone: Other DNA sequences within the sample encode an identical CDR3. The CDR3 DNA follows: TGTGCCAGCAGCCTGGGGCCAGGGGCTCAGCCCCAGCATTTT. It translates to CASSLGPGAQPQHF. V is TRBV7-2 and J is TRBJ1-5; D is perhaps TRBD1 (6 bases). Trimming took 5 bases from V and 6 from J, leaving 14 bases between them. The CDR3 loop spans 14 amino acids. Germline lookup yields CDR1 SGHTA and CDR2 FQGNSA.

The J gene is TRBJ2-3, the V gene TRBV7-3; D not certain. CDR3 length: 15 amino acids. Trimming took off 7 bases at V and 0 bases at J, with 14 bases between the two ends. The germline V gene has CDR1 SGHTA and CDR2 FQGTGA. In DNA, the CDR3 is TGTGCCAGCAAAAGCAGACCACTTAGCACAGATACGCAGTATTTT. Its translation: CASKSRPLSTDTQYF. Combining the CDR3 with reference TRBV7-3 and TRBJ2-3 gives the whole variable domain GAGVSQTPSNKVTEKGKYVELRCDPISGHTALYWYRQSLGQGPEFLIYFQGTGAADDSGLPNDRFFAVRPEGSVSTLKIQRTERGDSAVYLCASKSRPLSTDTQYFGPGTRLTVL.

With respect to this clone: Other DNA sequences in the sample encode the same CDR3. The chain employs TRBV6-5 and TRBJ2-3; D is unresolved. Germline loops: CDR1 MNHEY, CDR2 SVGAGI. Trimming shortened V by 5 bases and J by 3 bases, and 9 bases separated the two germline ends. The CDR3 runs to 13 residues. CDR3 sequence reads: CASSRPGTDTQYF. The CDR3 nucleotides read TGTGCCAGCAGTCGCCCCGGGACAGATACGCAGTATTTT.

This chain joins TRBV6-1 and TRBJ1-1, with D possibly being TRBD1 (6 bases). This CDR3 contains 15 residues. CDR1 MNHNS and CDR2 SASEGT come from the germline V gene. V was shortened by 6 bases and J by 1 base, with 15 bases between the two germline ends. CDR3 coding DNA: TGTGCCAGCAGCCGACAGGACAGAACGAACACTGAAGCTTTCTTT. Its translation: CASSRQDRTNTEAFF.

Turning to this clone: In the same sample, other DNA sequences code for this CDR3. CDR3 nucleotides: TGTGCCTGGAGTGTACTTCAGGGCGGGGAGACCCAGTACTTC. Residues: CAWSVLQGGETQYF. The chain recombines TRBV30 with TRBJ2-5; D tentatively reads TRBD1 or TRBD2 (5 bases each). Germline V gives CDR1 GTSNPN, CDR2 SVGIG (reference sequence). The CDR3 has 14 residues. V lost 0 bases and J lost 5, with 13 bases in between.

CDR3 amino acids: CASREGQTTGELFF. Here the CDR3 DNA reads TGTGCCAGCAGGGAGGGACAGACCACCGGGGAGCTGTTTTTT. The chain uses TRBV2 and TRBJ2-2, with D tentatively TRBD1 (7 bases). Per the germline V gene, CDR1 is SNHLY and CDR2 is FYNNEI. The CDR3 has 14 amino acids. Between the trimmed V and J ends, which lost 6 bases and 4 bases, there was a span of 12 bases.

The CDR3 bases are TGTGCCAGCAGCTTAGGGACAGGGACTACAGATACGCAGTATTTT. This codes for CASSLGTGTTDTQYF. This rearrangement joins TRBV11-2 to TRBJ2-3, with TRBD1 matching over 8 bases. With 1 base clipped from V and 3 bases from J, the junction kept 3 bases outside the gene matches. Per the germline V gene, CDR1 is SGHAT and CDR2 is FQNNGV. The CDR3 loop spans 15 amino acids.